This TCR beta chain was found in a study of T-cell memory formation after mild COVID-19. Across the whole study: Each donor largely had its own TCR clusters.

Study-level results: Mostly located in CM and EM were contracting CD4+ clones, with contracting CD8+ clones located in EMRA. Day 15 to 85 contracting clones showed balanced CD4/CD8; day 15 to 37 expanders favored CD4+.

This clonotype occurred a few times. Its antigen is unknown. A 5'RACE reaction primed in the constant segment made cDNA libraries of TCR alpha and TCR beta, and these carried sample barcodes and UMIs. TCRdb re-derived calls from the 5' RACE reads in MiXCR, one entry per CDR3 protein. This table has 400,000 or so distinct CDR3 sequences, 15% to 20% appearing once. Sequenced sample: PBMCs or a T cell subset sorted from them (not recorded which). This TCR was sampled from an adult woman who had mild COVID-19 (a few samples of this study predate the infection). Cell type and time point are not known.

Here the CDR3 reads CASSQGDANNEQFF. CDR3 DNA sequence: TGCGCCAGCAGCCAAGGGGATGCTAACAATGAGCAGTTCTTC. The rearrangement uses TRBV4-3 and TRBJ2-1, with D unclear. V dropped 1 base and J dropped 5 bases, with 9 bases sitting between them. There are 14 residues in the CDR3. Germline V lookup: CDR1 LGHNA, CDR2 YSLEER.